The entry that follows covers one T cell receptor (beta chain) sequence. The antigen remains undetermined. This specimen comes from a study of cytomegalovirus exposure and HLA in healthy donors. Study conclusions and caveats: For most TCR sequences rarity was the rule, although some public TCRs occurred in many donors. Earlier analysis found most TCR beta V segments productive about 87% or about 30% of the time. Some TCR beta chains (more than 150 of them) were listed as cytomegalovirus-associated.

The PCR had 60 Vbeta and 13 Jbeta primers. Assay: immunoSEQ multiplex PCR; the TCRdb copy retains only in-frame clones and omits some. This sample's table reports 65,000 to 90,000 clones. V lost 6 bases to trimming and J lost 8 bases, with 17 bases between them. The CDR3 runs to 15 residues. The germline V gene encodes CDR1 MNHEY and CDR2 SMNVEV (reference sequence). Material: PBMCs. The clonotype was recovered from a female donor in good health and CMV-seropositive. J is TRBJ1-6 and V is TRBV27, with D perhaps matching TRBD1 (5 bases). This chain's CDR3 is CASSYKLFRDSPLHF. The CDR3 DNA sequence: TGTGCCAGCAGCTATAAGCTTTTCAGGGATTCACCCCTCCACTTT.